What follows describes a single T cell receptor beta chain. Its antigen is still unknown. This CDR3 has 10 amino acids. V was shortened by 10 bases and J by 8 bases, with 8 bases between the two germline ends. Germline CDR1 MDHEN, CDR2 SYDVKM. The source of the sample is a study of follicular helper T cells after annual influenza vaccination. General study points: Successive annual vaccinations recalled a recurrent oligoclonal ICOS+CD38+ cTfh response with influenza-specific clonotypes. Change in circulating plasmablasts correlated with ICOS+CD38+ cTfh clonality change.

Measured with immunoSEQ multiplex PCR; TCRdb has only the in-frame clones, and not every one. This sample has approximately 100 clones; roughly 86% occur once, and the top ten carry over 10%. Time point in this sample: 2015-2016 season, pre-vaccination. Non-naive CD4+CXCR5+PD-1+ cTfh were sorted into ICOS+CD38+ and ICOS-CD38- fractions. The receptor comes from an adult who received the influenza vaccine. The source was CXCR5+ CD38+ circulating T follicular helper cells from blood, collected on the day of influenza vaccination. Documented subset: circulating Tfh, non-naive CD4+CXCR5+PD-1+ (ICOS+CD38+ or ICOS-CD38-). The rearrangement joins TRBV28 to TRBJ1-4; D is uncertain. The CDR3 DNA sequence: TGTGCCACTCAACAGGAAAAACTGTTTTTT. Its protein product is CATQQEKLFF.